These 7 T cell receptor beta chains share one sample of origin, sequenced in a study of blood T cell repertoires in COVID-19. Repertoires were generated with immunoSEQ multiplex PCR, while TCRdb's copy carries only in-frame clones and drops some. Of around 83,000 clones detected, 85% to 90% appear once; the ten largest clones hold roughly 15%. The specimen was peripheral blood. The receptor set was obtained from a woman in her 70s with acute or convalescent COVID-19.

This sequence joins TRBV6-6 and TRBJ1-1; D might be TRBD1 (5 bases). The V end was cut by 6 bases, the J end by 5 bases, with 19 bases between. The CDR3 sequence is 15 residues long. CDR1 and CDR2 from the germline V gene are MNHNY and SVGAGI (reference sequence). The CDR3 loop is CASSEIGRGGTEAFF. The CDR3 DNA is TGTGCCAGCAGCGAAATAGGACGGGGGGGGACTGAAGCTTTCTTT.

V usage is TRBV21-1 and J usage is TRBJ2-7; the D call of TRBD1 is as the table states it, not checked on the DNA. TRBV21-1 is a pseudogene. The CDR3 consists of 16 residues. Written as DNA, the CDR3 is TGTGCCAGCAGACAGAGTCAGGGAATCCACTCCTACGAGCAGTACGTC. Protein: CASRQSQGIHSYEQYV.

The V and J genes are TRBV29-1 and TRBJ2-1, with 9 bases aligning to TRBD2. The junction had 7 bases not matched to a gene; V was cut back by 6 bases and J by 4 bases. This CDR3 is built from 14 residues. The germline CDR1 and CDR2 sequences are SQVTM and ANQGSEA. The CDR3 DNA reads as TGCAGCGTAGACAGCGGGAGGTTATACAATGAGCAGTTCTTC. It encodes CSVDSGRLYNEQFF.

This chain connects TRBV7-9 to TRBJ2-3; maybe TRBD1 (6 bases). The CDR3 is 17 residues long. Germline lookup yields CDR1 SEHNR and CDR2 FQNEAQ (reference sequence). V was clipped by 1 base and J by 2 bases, with 16 bases between them. CDR3 in amino acids: CASSLGFRDKYTDTQYF. The CDR3 DNA sequence: TGTGCCAGCAGCTTAGGGTTTCGGGACAAGTACACAGATACGCAGTATTTT. The full variable domain, in which reference TRBV7-9 and TRBJ2-3 provide the parts outside the CDR3, is DTGVSQNPRHKITKRGQNVTFRCDPISEHNRLYWYRQTLGQGPEFLTYFQNEAQLEKSRLLSDRFSAERPKGSFSTLEIQRTEQGDSAMYLCASSLGFRDKYTDTQYFGPGTRLTVL.

The chain is built from TRBV6-6 and TRBJ2-3, with 11 bases matching TRBD1. V shed 5 bases and J 1 base; nucleotides not matched to a gene: 14. Germline CDR1 is MNHNY and CDR2 is SVGAGI (reference sequence). This CDR3 region has 19 residues. CDR3 region: CASSPDRGQRAIGTDTQYF. DNA for the CDR3: TGTGCCAGCAGTCCGGACAGGGGGCAGAGGGCCATAGGCACAGATACGCAGTATTTT.

This rearrangement joins TRBV3-1 (or the pseudogene TRBV3-2) to TRBJ1-6; 7 bases match TRBD1. Trimming took 4 bases from V and 4 from J; bases not matched to a gene: 10. Germline CDR1 is LGHDT and CDR2 is YNNKEL (reference sequence). The CDR3 has 17 residues. The CDR3 sequence is CASSPVLGDSYNSPLHF. The CDR3 DNA reads as TGTGCCAGCAGCCCCGTCTTAGGGGACAGTTATAATTCACCCCTCCACTTT.

This chain connects TRBV4-3 to TRBJ1-5; D is unresolved. The CDR3 runs 14 residues. V was trimmed by 0 bases and J by 3 bases, leaving 6 bases between them. Germline V gives CDR1 LGHNA, CDR2 YSLEER. The CDR3 is CASSQEQSNQPQHF. For the CDR3, the DNA is TGCGCCAGCAGCCAAGAACAGTCCAATCAGCCCCAGCATTTT.